This T cell receptor (beta chain) comes out of a study of T-cell memory formation after mild COVID-19. Regarding the study as a whole: Contracting clones from day 15 to 85 showed balanced CD4/CD8; later expanders favored CD4+. Contracting CD4+ clones were located mainly in CM and EM, and CD8+ clones in EMRA.

TCRdb itself ran the 5' RACE reads through MiXCR, one entry per CDR3 protein. The repertoire holds roughly 300,000 distinct CDR3 sequences, with approximately 13% as singletons. This CDR3 region has 15 residues. Looked up from germline, CDR1 is MNHEY and CDR2 is SMNVEV (reference sequence). The V and J ends lost 4 bases and 4 bases, in that order; junction bases with no gene match: 9. This clonotype was counted a few times. Its antigen is unidentified. The clonotype originates from a man younger than 35 who had mild COVID-19 (a few samples of this study predate the infection). Cell type and time point are not known. The sequencing sample was made of PBMCs or a T cell subset sorted from them (not recorded which). The chain uses TRBV27 and TRBJ2-7, with 8 bases lining up with TRBD2. CDR3 nucleotide sequence: TGTGCCAGCAGTTGGACTAGCCGAATCGTATACGAGCAGTACTTC. Translation: CASSWTSRIVYEQYF.